A single sample gave rise to the 10 T cell receptor beta chains below, sequenced in a study of blood T cell repertoires in COVID-19 (dated by TCRdb to about 2020). The library was obtained by the immunoSEQ multiplex PCR assay. TCRdb took this table from immuneACCESS and kept in-frame rearrangements with V and J called. Such tables lack part of the clones; where checked against another copy, unresolved V genes explain under half of the gap, and the rest is unexplained. The table for this sample lists 400,000 to 550,000 clones; 87% of them were counted only once. The biggest ten clones account for under 2% of the sample. What was sequenced was PBMCs or T cells enriched from blood (not recorded which). The receptor source for this set is a woman under 30 with acute COVID-19.

The chain recombines TRBV10-3 with TRBJ2-4, with 7 bases aligning to TRBD1. This CDR3 region has 16 residues. V lost 0 bases to trimming and J lost 2 bases; unmatched junction nucleotides: 4. Germline V gives CDR1 ENHRY, CDR2 SYGVKD. The CDR3 sequence is CAISESRGMTKNIQYF. CDR3 sequence (DNA): TGTGCCATCAGTGAGTCCAGGGGGATGACCAAAAACATTCAGTACTTC.

The V and J genes are TRBV6-5 and TRBJ2-1, with 7 bases that match TRBD1. From germline, CDR1 is MNHEY and CDR2 SVGAGI. The trim removed 4 bases at V and 4 bases at J, leaving 7 bases unmatched. CDR3 length: 15 residues. The CDR3 loop is CASSLLDRSYNEQFF. The CDR3 DNA reads as TGTGCCAGCAGTTTATTGGACAGGTCTTACAATGAGCAGTTCTTC.

V gene TRBV10-3 combines with J gene TRBJ1-1, with TRBD1 as a possible D gene (5 bases). The CDR3 extends over 13 amino acids. Germline CDR1 and CDR2: ENHRY and SYGVKD. V lost 3 bases to trimming and J lost 6 bases, with 11 bases between them. Here the CDR3 DNA reads TGTGCCATCAGTGATTACGGGGGGTCTGAAGCTTTCTTT. Its protein product is CAISDYGGSEAFF.

The V call is TRBV24-1, the J call TRBJ1-3; a possible D gene is TRBD1 (5 bases). Per the germline V gene, CDR1 is KGHDR and CDR2 is SFDVKD. This CDR3 spans 13 amino acids. Trimming removed 7 bases at V and 4 bases at J, with 10 bases between. The CDR3 DNA reads TGTGCCACCAGCTCAGGGTACGGAAACACCATATATTTT. As protein: CATSSGYGNTIYF.

This chain uses TRBV6-5 with TRBJ2-2; D gene ambiguous. Trimming took 3 bases from V and 2 from J, leaving 4 bases between them. This CDR3 is built from 13 residues. The germline CDR1 and CDR2 sequences are MNHEY and SVGAGI. The CDR3 reads CASSYYNTGELFF. The CDR3 DNA reads TGTGCCAGCAGTTATTATAACACCGGGGAGCTGTTTTTT.

This clone was seen only once. The chain couples TRBV7-2 to TRBJ1-1; no firm D call. This CDR3 spans 15 amino acids. V was cut by 5 bases and J by 6 bases, with 19 bases left in between. From germline, CDR1 is SGHTA and CDR2 FQGNSA. The CDR3 region is CASSPLRGSGAEAFF. The CDR3 DNA is TGTGCCAGCAGCCCCCTGAGAGGGTCCGGCGCTGAAGCTTTCTTT.

This chain joins TRBV11-2 and TRBJ1-3; no clear D. Germline values: CDR1 SGHAT, CDR2 FQNNGV. The V end was cut by 7 bases, the J end by 0 bases, with 19 bases between. CDR3 length: 17 residues. CDR3 loop: CASIPRGASDSGNTIYF. CDR3 nucleotides: TGTGCCAGCATCCCCCGTGGAGCGAGCGACTCTGGAAACACCATATATTTT.

The J gene is TRBJ1-2, the V gene TRBV9; weak D call: TRBD1 (5 bases). The CDR3 length is 14 residues. Trimming shortened V by 4 bases and J by 3 bases, and 13 bases separated the two germline ends. Germline V gene data show CDR1 as SGDLS and CDR2 as YYNGEE. CDR3 DNA sequence: TGTGCCAGCAGCCTAGAAAGGGGCGACTATGGCTACACCTTC. It translates to CASSLERGDYGYTF. Full variable domain (rest looked up from reference TRBV9 and TRBJ1-2): DSGVTQTPKHLITATGQRVTLRCSPRSGDLSVYWYQQSLDQGLQFLIQYYNGEERAKGNILERFSAQQFPDLHSELNLSSLELGDSALYFCASSLERGDYGYTFGSGTRLTVV.

This clone occurred many times. The gene calls are TRBV5-1 and TRBJ2-2, with 11 bases lining up with TRBD2. Trimming cost V 5 bases and J 6 bases; bases outside gene matches: 9. CDR3 length: 16 amino acids. Germline loops: CDR1 SGHRS, CDR2 YFSETQ. Written as DNA, the CDR3 is TGCGCCAGCAGTCCACTGATAGCGGGAGGGGCCGGGGAGCTGTTTTTT. Translated, it gives CASSPLIAGGAGELFF.

The gene calls are TRBV11-2 and TRBJ1-5; unclear D gene. Germline values: CDR1 SGHAT, CDR2 FQNNGV. The CDR3 is 15 amino acids. The ends were cut back, 0 bases at V and 0 bases at J, with 6 bases in the middle. CDR3: CASSLDTYSNQPQHF. The CDR3 DNA reads TGTGCCAGCAGCTTAGACACTTATAGCAATCAGCCCCAGCATTTT. Full variable domain (outside the CDR3, taken from reference TRBV11-2 and TRBJ1-5): EAGVAQSPRYKIIEKRQSVAFWCNPISGHATLYWYQQILGQGPKLLIQFQNNGVVDDSQLPKDRFSAERLKGVDSTLKIQPAKLEDSAVYLCASSLDTYSNQPQHFGDGTRLSIL.